These 3 T cell receptor beta chains share one sample of origin, sequenced in a study of CD8 T cells in ankylosing spondylitis (dated by TCRdb to 2015 to 2018). Their recognized antigens are unknown. Results the study describes overall, beyond this receptor: Blood from ankylosing spondylitis patients appeared to be characterized by a TCR beta motif made up of under 10 highly homologous amino acid variants.

The library was produced with 5' RACE. TCRdb names Illumina HiSeq 2500 as the instrument used. TCRdb reprocessed the public reads (quality trimming at Q25 with fastp, clone calling with MiXCR) and kept in-frame beta chains. Rows with one shared CDR3 protein collapse into an entry with the most common genes and DNA. Present in this sample are about 700,000 distinct CDR3 sequences, under 20% of which were seen just once. The ten largest account for under 20% of the sample. Sequenced: blood, either unsorted or a sorted T cell fraction (not recorded which). The receptor set was obtained from a male donor with ankylosing spondylitis.

CDR3 protein: CASSLAEGSTHYEQYF. DNA for the CDR3: TGCGCCAGCAGCTTGGCCGAGGGGTCCACCCACTACGAGCAGTACTTC. This chain joins TRBV5-1 and TRBJ2-7; D may match TRBD1 or TRBD2 (5 bases each). The CDR3 spans 16 residues. Germline V gene data show CDR1 as SGHRS and CDR2 as YFSETQ. Trimming left V 0 bases short and J 3 bases short, with 16 bases between.

This clonotype was seen repeatedly, ten times or more. This chain connects TRBV12-3 or TRBV12-4 to TRBJ2-5, with a weak D call TRBD2 (5 bases). V lost 3 bases and J lost 2, with 10 bases in between. The length of the CDR3 is 14 residues. The CDR3 region has the DNA TGTGCCAGCAGTTTTTTCGGACTTCAAGAGACCCAGTACTTC. Translation: CASSFFGLQETQYF.

The chain uses TRBV3-1 and TRBJ2-2; TRBD2 matches 8 bases. V was clipped by 4 bases and J by 4 bases; unmatched bases: 8. Per the germline V gene, CDR1 is LGHDT and CDR2 is YNNKEL (reference sequence). This CDR3 spans 16 amino acids. CDR3 region: CASSPPGLVVTGELFF. CDR3 DNA sequence: TGTGCCAGCAGCCCGCCGGGACTAGTTGTCACCGGGGAGCTGTTTTTT.